This is a list of T cell receptor beta chains from one sample in a study of T cell responses to AZD1222 COVID-19 vaccine. The method was immunoSEQ multiplex PCR; TCRdb's version includes in-frame clones alone and lacks a portion of them. The sample records 200,000 to 250,000 clones, 93% being singletons. Sequenced material: peripheral blood, taken on day 0 of MenACWY control vaccination. The receptors originated from an adult in good health. CDR3s include the opening cysteine and the closing phenylalanine or tryptophan. A D gene is named only where the DNA matches it firmly. Only part of the rows carry a size: once, few, many, or a class if the clone is expanded.

TRBV6-6	TRBD2	TRBJ2-3	.	TGTGCCAGCAGCCGATTACGCCCGGGACTAGGCGGAGATACGCAGTATTTT	CASSRLRPGLGGDTQYF
TRBV7-3	.	TRBJ1-6	.	TGTGCCAGCAGCCCCGGTCCCTCCTATAATTCACCCCTCCACTTT	CASSPGPSYNSPLHF
TRBV7-2	.	TRBJ1-1	.	TGTGCCAGCAGCTTAGAGGGGTCTACTGAAGCTTTCTTT	CASSLEGSTEAFF
TRBV3-1/TRBV3-2	.	TRBJ1-1	.	TGTGCCAGCAGTTCCCACGGGGCTGAAGCTTTCTTT	CASSSHGAEAFF
TRBV6-1	.	TRBJ1-6	.	TGTGCCAGCAGTGAAGGGTATTCACCCCTCCACTTT	CASSEGYSPLHF
TRBV7-2	TRBD2	TRBJ2-5	.	TGTGCCAGCAGCCTATACTCAGCGGGGGGTAAAGAGACCCAGTACTTC	CASSLYSAGGKETQYF
TRBV7-6	.	TRBJ1-5	.	TGTGCCAGCAGCTTAGTGGTAGGACCTAGCAATCAGCCCCAGCATTTT	CASSLVVGPSNQPQHF
TRBV3-1/TRBV3-2	.	TRBJ1-1	.	TGTGCCAGCAGCCAAGCTGGACAGCGCATGAACACTGAAGCTTTCTTT	CASSQAGQRMNTEAFF
TRBV20-1	.	TRBJ2-1	once	TGCAGTGCCTCTGTGAAGGAGCAGTTCTTC	CSASVKEQFF
TRBV5-1	TRBD1	TRBJ2-5	.	TGCGCCAGCAGCTTGACCGGGACAGGGGAGGAGACCCAGTACTTC	CASSLTGTGEETQYF
TRBV5-1	.	TRBJ1-1	.	TGCGCCAGCAGCCAAAGGCAGGGATCAAGTACTGAAGCTTTCTTT	CASSQRQGSSTEAFF
TRBV12-3/TRBV12-4	.	TRBJ2-1	.	TGTGCCAGCAGTCAGGGGGGGCAGCAGTTCTTC	CASSQGGQQFF